This TCR beta chain was identified during a study of blood T cells in healthy people across ages. The CDR3 has 19 residues. Germline V gives CDR1 MNHEY, CDR2 SVGAGI. The V gene lost 0 bases and the J gene lost 0 bases, with 19 bases spanning the gap. For the second PCR, which ran for 7 to 11 cycles, a sample-barcoded 5' primer and a J-beta primer mix were used. Each CDR3 protein gets one entry after TCRdb re-called the 5' RACE reads with MiXCR. This sample yields around 800,000 distinct CDR3 sequences, of which around 68% are seen a single time; around 30% belongs to the top ten. This clonotype was picked up one time. Its antigen is not known. Regarding the study as a whole: Age advanced and TCR beta diversity per million T cells fell, roughly linearly.

This chain links TRBV6-5 with TRBJ2-3, with D perhaps TRBD2 (6 bases). This receptor was identified in a man aged 25-45 years in good health. Sequenced input: blood. CDR3 in amino acids: CASSYSDGSRGTSTDTQYF. Here the CDR3 DNA reads TGTGCCAGCAGTTACTCTGACGGTTCGCGGGGTACTAGCACAGATACGCAGTATTTT.